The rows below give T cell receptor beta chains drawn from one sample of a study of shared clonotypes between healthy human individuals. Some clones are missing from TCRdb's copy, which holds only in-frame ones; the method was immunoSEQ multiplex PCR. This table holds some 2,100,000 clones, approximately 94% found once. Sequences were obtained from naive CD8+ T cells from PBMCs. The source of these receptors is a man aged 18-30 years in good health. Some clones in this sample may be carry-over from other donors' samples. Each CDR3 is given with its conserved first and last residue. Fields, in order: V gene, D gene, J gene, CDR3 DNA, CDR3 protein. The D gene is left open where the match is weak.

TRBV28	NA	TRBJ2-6	TGTGCCAGCAGTGCCGGGGGTTATGGGGCCAACGTCCTGACTTTC	CASSAGGYGANVLTF
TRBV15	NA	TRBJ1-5	TGTGCCACCAGCCGGACAGCAAACGGCAATCAGCCCCAGCATTTT	CATSRTANGNQPQHF
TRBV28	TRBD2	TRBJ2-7	TGTGCCAGCAGCGCCCCTCCTAGCGGGCCCTACGAGCAGTACTTC	CASSAPPSGPYEQYF
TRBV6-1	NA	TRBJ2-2	TGTGCCAGCAGTGAACACCCGGGACAAGGGAACACCGGGGAGCTGTTTTTT	CASSEHPGQGNTGELFF
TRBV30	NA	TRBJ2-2	TGTGCCTGGAGTGAGACCCACTGGGCAGTGAACACCGGGGAGCTGTTTTTT	CAWSETHWAVNTGELFF
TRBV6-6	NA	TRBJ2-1	TGTGCCAGCAGTTACCCTTACAATGAGCAGTTCTTC	CASSYPYNEQFF
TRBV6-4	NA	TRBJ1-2	TGTGCCAGCAGTGACTCGAAGGCGCCGGGGCCAGACGGCTACACCTTC	CASSDSKAPGPDGYTF
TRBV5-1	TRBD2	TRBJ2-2	TGCGCCAGCAGCTTGGGCCGGACTAGCGGGAGGCCTGGGGTCACCGGGGAGCTGTTTTTT	CASSLGRTSGRPGVTGELFF
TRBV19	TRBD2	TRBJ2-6	TGTGCCAGTAGTATTCACCTAGGGAGGGTGGTCACTGGGGCCAACGTCCTGACTTTC	CASSIHLGRVVTGANVLTF
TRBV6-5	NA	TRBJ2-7	TGTGCCAGCAGTTACTCGACGGGGTCCACCTACGAGCAGTACTTC	CASSYSTGSTYEQYF